Following are 18 T cell receptor beta chains from one sample sequenced in a study of long-term antiretroviral therapy in people with HIV. Version v3.0 of the immunoSEQ assay was performed at survey level. Sequencing was performed with immunoSEQ multiplex PCR; in TCRdb, only in-frame clones are kept and a portion is missing. The sample shows just over 35,000 clones, approximately 94% of them seen only once. The sequencing here drew on unsorted PBMCs, taken 4.1 years after starting antiretroviral therapy. Receptor source: a woman between 50 and 59 years old with HIV.

This chain connects TRBV6-6 to TRBJ1-2, with unresolved D. This CDR3 has 15 residues. The V end was cut by 5 bases, the J end by 0 bases, with 13 bases between. The V gene's germline CDR1 is MNHNY and CDR2 SVGAGI (reference sequence). The CDR3 region has the DNA TGTGCCAGCAGTGATCCGGGAGCATCTAACTATGGCTACACCTTC. This sequence encodes CASSDPGASNYGYTF.

The V and J genes are TRBV27 and TRBJ1-4, with D unclear. Deletions cut 0 bases from V and 4 bases from J, with 12 bases between. CDR1 and CDR2 from the germline V gene are MNHEY and SMNVEV (reference sequence). This CDR3 comprises 16 residues. CDR3 in amino acids: CASSLSLGSFNEKLFF. The DNA of the CDR3 is TGTGCCAGCAGTTTATCGCTGGGGTCCTTTAATGAAAAACTGTTTTTT.

This clone was seen once. The CDR3 coding sequence is TGTGCCAGTAGTATAAATACCCCCTACCAAGAGACCCAGTACTTC. Translation gives CASSINTPYQETQYF. The chain uses TRBV19 and TRBJ2-5; no firm D call. Germline lookup yields CDR1 LNHDA and CDR2 SQIVND (reference sequence). The V and J ends lost 2 bases and 0 bases respectively, with 10 bases between them. The CDR3 has 15 residues. Full variable domain (missing parts from reference TRBV19 and TRBJ2-5): DGGITQSPKYLFRKEGQNVTLSCEQNLNHDAMYWYRQDPGQGLRLIYYSQIVNDFQKGDIAEGYSVSREKKESFPLTVTSAQKNPTAFYLCASSINTPYQETQYFGPGTRLLVL.

V usage is TRBV4-3 and J usage is TRBJ1-2, with 7 bases that match TRBD1. The V gene end was trimmed by 1 base and the J gene end by 5 bases; junction bases not matched to a gene: 10. This CDR3 is built from 16 residues. CDR1 and CDR2 (germline): LGHNA, YSLEER. The CDR3 spells CASSQAREGARYGYTF. Here the CDR3 DNA reads TGCGCCAGCAGCCAAGCCCGGGAGGGGGCGAGGTATGGCTACACCTTC.

The chain is built from TRBV9 and TRBJ1-1; 7 bases are shared with TRBD1. The CDR3 has 16 residues. Germline V gene sequence: CDR1 SGDLS, CDR2 YYNGEE. Losses at the gene ends were 0 bases for V and 5 bases for J; bases not matched to a gene: 10. The CDR3 DNA reads as TGTGCCAGCAGCGTAGACCCCCAGGGGGGTGGGACTGAAGCTTTCTTT. Translation: CASSVDPQGGGTEAFF.

The chain links TRBV6-6 to TRBJ2-7; the D is unclear. Germline V CDR1 and CDR2: MNHNY, SVGAGI (reference sequence). The germline V and J ends were trimmed by 6 bases and 4 bases, with 19 bases remaining between them. The CDR3 loop spans 15 amino acids. The CDR3 here is CASSHGIEDAYEQYF. The CDR3 nucleotides are TGTGCCAGCAGCCACGGAATCGAGGATGCATACGAGCAGTACTTC.

This chain uses TRBV27 with TRBJ2-7, with a tentative D call TRBD1 (6 bases). CDR1 MNHEY and CDR2 SMNVEV come from the germline V gene (reference sequence). This CDR3 region has 12 residues. V lost 8 bases to trimming and J lost 1 base, with 9 bases between them. The CDR3 sequence: CASSGQSYEQYF. Here the CDR3 DNA reads TGTGCCAGCTCCGGACAGTCCTACGAGCAGTACTTC.

The chain joins TRBV29-1 to TRBJ2-3, with TRBD2 matching 11 bases. The CDR3 runs to 15 residues. Germline V gene sequence: CDR1 SQVTM, CDR2 ANQGSEA. V gave up 2 bases and J gave up 4 bases; unmatched junction bases: 5. The CDR3 protein is CSVESGTSGPDTQYF. The CDR3 DNA is TGCAGCGTTGAATCCGGGACTAGCGGACCAGATACGCAGTATTTT.

The rearrangement joins TRBV7-2 to TRBJ1-1; D might be TRBD1 (5 bases). Per the germline V gene, CDR1 is SGHTA and CDR2 is FQGNSA. This CDR3 spans 14 amino acids. V was pared by 1 base and J by 5 bases, with 11 bases between. The CDR3 region has the DNA TGTGCCAGCAGCTTAGTTGGCAGGGAAACTGAAGCTTTCTTT. This translates into CASSLVGRETEAFF. The complete variable domain, with remaining parts taken from reference TRBV7-2 and TRBJ1-1, reads GAGVSQSPSNKVTEKGKDVELRCDPISGHTALYWYRQSLGQGLEFLIYFQGNSAPDKSGLPSDRFSAERTGGSVSTLTIQRTQQEDSAVYLCASSLVGRETEAFFGQGTRLTVV.

This chain links TRBV2 with TRBJ2-1, with 7 nucleotides matching TRBD2. The germline V gene has CDR1 SNHLY and CDR2 FYNNEI. J lost 2 bases, V lost 4 bases, and 2 bases had no gene match. The CDR3 spans 14 residues. The DNA of the CDR3 is TGTGCCAGCAGTGCCGGGGGGACCTACAATGAGCAGTTCTTC. Protein product: CASSAGGTYNEQFF.

The CDR3 sequence: CSARGGSHEQYF. The CDR3 coding sequence is TGCAGCGCCCGGGGAGGGAGCCACGAGCAGTACTTC. The gene calls are TRBV29-1 and TRBJ2-7, with 7 bases lining up with TRBD2. Germline V gene lookup returns CDR1 SQVTM and CDR2 ANQGSEA. V trimming: 7 bases; J trimming: 5 bases; junction bases outside the gene matches: 8. CDR3 size: 12 residues.

The chain employs TRBV7-2 and TRBJ2-7, with a weak D call TRBD2 (5 bases). CDR1 and CDR2 (germline): SGHTA, FQGNSA. Trimming stripped 5 bases from V and 3 bases from J, with 14 bases between. The CDR3 spans 14 residues. The CDR3 coding sequence is TGTGCCAGCAGCCACTCGGACTCGGGCTACGAGCAGTACTTC. Translated: CASSHSDSGYEQYF.

This clone was picked up a small number of times. The J gene is TRBJ1-2, the V gene TRBV7-2, with D perhaps TRBD1 (5 bases). Germline CDR1 SGHTA, CDR2 FQGNSA. The CDR3 consists of 13 residues. V shed 0 bases and J shed 9 bases, with 11 bases lying between them. The CDR3 sequence is CASSLARTGSYTF. CDR3 nucleotides: TGTGCCAGCAGCTTAGCGCGTACAGGTAGCTACACCTTC.

V is TRBV25-1 and J is TRBJ1-6; 9 bases line up with TRBD1. With V trimmed by 5 bases and J by 7 bases, 6 bases remained unmatched. CDR1 and CDR2 (germline): MGHDK, SYGVNS. The CDR3 is made up of 15 amino acids. CDR3 protein: CASSTLTGGNSPLHF. In DNA, the CDR3 is TGTGCCAGCAGTACGCTGACAGGGGGAAATTCACCCCTCCACTTT.

The rearrangement links TRBV11-1 to TRBJ1-2; no firm D call. CDR1 and CDR2 (germline): SGHAT, FQDESV (reference sequence). The CDR3 spans 17 residues. The V gene lost 1 base and the J gene lost 4 bases, with 19 bases spanning the gap. As DNA, the CDR3 is TGTGCCAGCAGCTTAGGTCCAGATCCTTCGTATGCCTATGGCTACACCTTC. Its translation is CASSLGPDPSYAYGYTF.

This rearrangement joins TRBV2 to TRBJ2-6; possible D gene TRBD1, 5 bases. V gave up 7 bases and J gave up 0 bases, with 19 bases separating them. CDR1 and CDR2 (germline): SNHLY, FYNNEI. The CDR3 loop spans 18 amino acids. This CDR3 reads CASMRPNRPTSGANVLTF. The CDR3 bases are TGTGCCAGCATGAGACCGAACAGGCCCACCTCTGGGGCCAACGTCCTGACTTTC.

The chain joins TRBV5-4 to TRBJ2-3, with 16 nucleotides matching TRBD2. The germline CDR1 and CDR2 sequences are SGHNT and YYREEE (reference sequence). V shed 3 bases, J shed 2 bases, and the junction held 12 bases outside the gene matches. The CDR3 length is 20 residues. The CDR3 spells CASSSPGLAGGPRITDTQYF. CDR3 nucleotide sequence: TGTGCCAGCAGCTCACCGGGACTAGCGGGGGGGCCTAGGATCACAGATACGCAGTATTTT.

The V and J genes are TRBV30 and TRBJ2-7; 7 bases match TRBD2. This CDR3 comprises 14 residues. The ends lost 1 base at V and 1 base at J; junction bases unmatched: 4. Germline-derived CDR1 and CDR2 are GTSNPN and SVGIG (reference sequence). The CDR3 loop reads CAWSDTSVSYEQYF. The CDR3 bases are TGTGCCTGGAGTGACACTAGCGTTTCCTACGAGCAGTACTTC.